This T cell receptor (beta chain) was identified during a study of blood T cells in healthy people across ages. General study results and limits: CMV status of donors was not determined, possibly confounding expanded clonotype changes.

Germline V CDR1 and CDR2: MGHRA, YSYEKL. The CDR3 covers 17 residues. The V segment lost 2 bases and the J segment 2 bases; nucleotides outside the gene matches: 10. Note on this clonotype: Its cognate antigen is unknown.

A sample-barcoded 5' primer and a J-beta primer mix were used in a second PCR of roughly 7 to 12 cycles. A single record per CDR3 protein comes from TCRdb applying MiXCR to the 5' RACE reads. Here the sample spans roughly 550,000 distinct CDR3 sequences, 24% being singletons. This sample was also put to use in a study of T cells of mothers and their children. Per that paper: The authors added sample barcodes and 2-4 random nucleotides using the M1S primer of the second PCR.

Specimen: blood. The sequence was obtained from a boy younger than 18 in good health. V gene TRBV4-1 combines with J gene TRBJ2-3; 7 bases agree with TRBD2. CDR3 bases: TGCGCCAGCAGCCAACCCTGGAGGCGGGAGCCCACAGATACGCAGTATTTT. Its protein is CASSQPWRREPTDTQYF.